This TCR beta chain comes out of a study of cytomegalovirus exposure and HLA in healthy donors. Broader study findings: Reported results showed that the classifier diagnosed cytomegalovirus status with high specificity and sensitivity. Available immune exposure information covered CMV serostatus only. Productive status was seen about 90% or about 30% of the time for most TCR beta V segments in an earlier analysis.

The donors were healthy bone marrow donors. This clone has only a few counts. Its antigen is unknown. It was with 60 Vbeta and 13 Jbeta primers that the PCR ran. TCRdb keeps only in-frame clones here, not all; method: immunoSEQ multiplex PCR. The sample contains about 130,000 clones, 80% to 90% of which appear only once. Germline V gene lookup returns CDR1 MNHEY and CDR2 SVGAGI. Trimming took 2 bases from V and 6 from J; bases not matched to a gene: 3. The CDR3 has 13 amino acids. The sample taken for sequencing was PBMCs. The rearrangement links TRBV6-5 to TRBJ2-7, with 8 bases aligning to TRBD2. The TCR was taken from a woman aged 40 to 49 in good health and CMV-seropositive. CDR3 residues: CASSYREGTEQYF. The DNA for the CDR3 is TGTGCCAGCAGTTACCGGGAGGGCACCGAGCAGTACTTC.